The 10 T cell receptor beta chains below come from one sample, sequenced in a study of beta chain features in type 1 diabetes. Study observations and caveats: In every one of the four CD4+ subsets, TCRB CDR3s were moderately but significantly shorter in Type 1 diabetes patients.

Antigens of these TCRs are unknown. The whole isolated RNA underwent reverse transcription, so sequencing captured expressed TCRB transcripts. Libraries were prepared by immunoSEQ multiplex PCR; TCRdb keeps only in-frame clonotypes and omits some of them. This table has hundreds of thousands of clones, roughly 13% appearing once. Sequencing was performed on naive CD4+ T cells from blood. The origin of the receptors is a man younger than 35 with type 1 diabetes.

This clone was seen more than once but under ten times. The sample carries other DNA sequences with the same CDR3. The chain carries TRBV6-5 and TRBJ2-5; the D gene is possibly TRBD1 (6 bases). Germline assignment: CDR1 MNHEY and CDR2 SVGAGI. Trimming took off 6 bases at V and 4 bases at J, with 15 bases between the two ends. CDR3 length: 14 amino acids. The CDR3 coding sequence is TGTGCCAGCAGCCCCGGGACACGCCGAGAGACCCAGTACTTC. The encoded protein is CASSPGTRRETQYF.

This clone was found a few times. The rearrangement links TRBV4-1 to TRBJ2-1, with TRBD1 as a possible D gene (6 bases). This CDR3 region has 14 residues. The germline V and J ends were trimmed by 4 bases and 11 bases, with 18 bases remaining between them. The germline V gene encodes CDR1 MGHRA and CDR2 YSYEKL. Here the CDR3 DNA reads TGCGCCAGCAGCCCCACTTTCAGGGGTTTAAAGCAGTTCTTC. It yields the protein CASSPTFRGLKQFF.

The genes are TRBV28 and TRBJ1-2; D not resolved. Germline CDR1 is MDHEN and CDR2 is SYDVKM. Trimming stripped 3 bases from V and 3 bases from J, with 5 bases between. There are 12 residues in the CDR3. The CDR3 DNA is TGTGCCAGCAGTTTGGCGGACTATGGCTACACCTTC. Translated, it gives CASSLADYGYTF.

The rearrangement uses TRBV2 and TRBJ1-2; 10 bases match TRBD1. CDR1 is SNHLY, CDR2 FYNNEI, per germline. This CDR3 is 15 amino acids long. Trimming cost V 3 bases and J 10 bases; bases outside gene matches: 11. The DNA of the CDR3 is TGTGCCAGCAGTGAGGTTGCCGGGACAGGGGACTCCTACACCTTC. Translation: CASSEVAGTGDSYTF.

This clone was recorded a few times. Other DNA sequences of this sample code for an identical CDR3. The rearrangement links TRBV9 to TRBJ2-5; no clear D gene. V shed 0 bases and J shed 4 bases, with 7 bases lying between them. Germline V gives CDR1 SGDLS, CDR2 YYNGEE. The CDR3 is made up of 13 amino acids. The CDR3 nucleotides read TGTGCCAGCAGCGTAGGTCCCGGAGAGACCCAGTACTTC. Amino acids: CASSVGPGETQYF.

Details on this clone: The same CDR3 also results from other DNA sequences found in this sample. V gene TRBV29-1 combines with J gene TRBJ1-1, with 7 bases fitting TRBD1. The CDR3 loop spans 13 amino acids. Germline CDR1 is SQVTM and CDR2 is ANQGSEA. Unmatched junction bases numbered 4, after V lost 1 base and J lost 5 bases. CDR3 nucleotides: TGCAGCGTTGAAGGACAGGGTGGTACTGAAGCTTTCTTT. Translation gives CSVEGQGGTEAFF. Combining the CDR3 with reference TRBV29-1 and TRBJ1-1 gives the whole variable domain SAVISQKPSRDICQRGTSLTIQCQVDSQVTMMFWYRQQPGQSLTLIATANQGSEATYESGFVIDKFPISRPNLTFSTLTVSNMSPEDSSIYLCSVEGQGGTEAFFGQGTRLTVV.

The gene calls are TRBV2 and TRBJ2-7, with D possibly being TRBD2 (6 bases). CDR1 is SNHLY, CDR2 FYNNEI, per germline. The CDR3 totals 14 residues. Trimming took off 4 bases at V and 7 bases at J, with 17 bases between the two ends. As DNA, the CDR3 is TGTGCCAGCAGTGGGGACTTGTGGGACGAAGAGCAGTACTTC. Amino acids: CASSGDLWDEEQYF. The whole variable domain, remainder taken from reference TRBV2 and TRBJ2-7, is EPEVTQTPSHQVTQMGQEVILRCVPISNHLYFYWYRQILGQKVEFLVSFYNNEISEKSEIFDDQFSVERPDGSNFTLKIRSTKLEDSAMYFCASSGDLWDEEQYFGPGTRLTVT.

The CDR3 sequence: CASRAGQGPYEQYF. CDR3 DNA sequence: TGTGCCAGCCGCGCGGGACAGGGGCCCTACGAGCAGTACTTC. The chain combines TRBV27 with TRBJ2-7; 10 bases align to TRBD1. This CDR3 has 14 residues. The germline CDR1 and CDR2 sequences are MNHEY and SMNVEV (reference sequence). Unmatched junction bases numbered 6, after V lost 8 bases and J lost 2 bases.

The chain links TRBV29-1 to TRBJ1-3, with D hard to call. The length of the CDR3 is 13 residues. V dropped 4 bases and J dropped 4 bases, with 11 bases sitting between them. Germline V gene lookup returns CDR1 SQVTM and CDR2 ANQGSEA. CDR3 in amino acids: CSVARGGGNTIYF. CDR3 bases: TGCAGCGTTGCCCGGGGAGGGGGAAACACCATATATTTT. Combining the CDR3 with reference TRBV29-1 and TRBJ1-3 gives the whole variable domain SAVISQKPSRDICQRGTSLTIQCQVDSQVTMMFWYRQQPGQSLTLIATANQGSEATYESGFVIDKFPISRPNLTFSTLTVSNMSPEDSSIYLCSVARGGGNTIYFGEGSWLTVV.

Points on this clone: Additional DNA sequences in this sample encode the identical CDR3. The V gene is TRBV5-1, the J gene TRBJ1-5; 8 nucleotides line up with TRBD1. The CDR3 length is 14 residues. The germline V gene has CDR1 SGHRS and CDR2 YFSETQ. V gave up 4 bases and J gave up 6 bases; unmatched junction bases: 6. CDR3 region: CASSQGQGGQPQHF. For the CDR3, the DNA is TGCGCCAGCAGCCAAGGACAGGGTGGTCAGCCCCAGCATTTT. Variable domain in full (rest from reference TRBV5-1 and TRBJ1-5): KAGVTQTPRYLIKTRGQQVTLSCSPISGHRSVSWYQQTPGQGLQFLFEYFSETQRNKGNFPGRFSGRQFSNSRSEMNVSTLELGDSALYLCASSQGQGGQPQHFGDGTRLSIL.